This T cell receptor beta chain was found in a study of T cell repertoires in cytomegalovirus infection. About the study: Recently identified HLA-C-restricted and well-studied HLA-B-restricted CMV epitopes were used.

Looked up from germline, CDR1 is ENHRY and CDR2 is SYGVKD. This CDR3 spans 15 amino acids. Between the trimmed V and J ends, which lost 2 bases and 1 base, there was a span of 11 bases. Of note for this clonotype: The antigen is undetermined.

TCRdb reprocessed the reads via MiXCR and lists one record per CDR3 protein. The profile shows roughly 500,000 distinct CDR3 sequences, 33% of them singletons. Specimen: cultured PBMCs, collected from culture after CMV antigen stimulation. The J gene is TRBJ1-1, the V gene TRBV10-3; no reliable D call. This clonotype was obtained from a human donor in good health (CMV status not recorded). Some clones in this sample may be carry-over from other donors' samples. The CDR3 reads CAISEEVLGNTEAFF. CDR3 bases: TGTGCCATCAGTGAGGAGGTCCTGGGGAACACTGAAGCTTTCTTT.